This TCR beta chain was sequenced during a study of shared clonotypes between healthy human individuals. The repertoire was sequenced with immunoSEQ multiplex PCR; TCRdb's copy has only in-frame clones and lacks some. The sample records 2,500,000 or so clones, 85% to 95% being singletons. Study-level points and caveats: Roughly 5.3% of naive CD4 clonotypes were common to a few donors.

Comment on this clone: What it recognizes is unknown. The same CDR3 arises from other DNA sequences in this sample as well.

Looked up from germline, CDR1 is SGHRS and CDR2 is YFSETQ. The V gene lost 4 bases and the J gene lost 1 base, with 12 bases spanning the gap. The CDR3 spans 14 residues. The receptor was derived from a man between 18 and 29 years old in good health. Some clones in this sample may be carry-over from other donors' samples. The rearrangement uses TRBV5-1 and TRBJ2-7, with D maybe TRBD2 (5 bases). The sequenced sample was naive CD4+ T cells from PBMCs. As for subset: CD45RA+ positively selected. The CDR3 DNA is TGCGCCAGCAGCACCCGGACGGGGTCCTACGAGCAGTACTTC. As protein: CASSTRTGSYEQYF. Complete variable domain (other parts from reference TRBV5-1 and TRBJ2-7): KAGVTQTPRYLIKTRGQQVTLSCSPISGHRSVSWYQQTPGQGLQFLFEYFSETQRNKGNFPGRFSGRQFSNSRSEMNVSTLELGDSALYLCASSTRTGSYEQYFGPGTRLTVT.